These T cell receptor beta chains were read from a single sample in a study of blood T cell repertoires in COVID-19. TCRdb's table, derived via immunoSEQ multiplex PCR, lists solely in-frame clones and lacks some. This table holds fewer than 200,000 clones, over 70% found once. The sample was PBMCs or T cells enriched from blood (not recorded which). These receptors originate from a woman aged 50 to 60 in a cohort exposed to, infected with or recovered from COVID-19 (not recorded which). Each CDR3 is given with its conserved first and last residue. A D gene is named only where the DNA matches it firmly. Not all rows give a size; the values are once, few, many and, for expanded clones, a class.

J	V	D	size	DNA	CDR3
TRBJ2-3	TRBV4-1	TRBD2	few	TGCGCCAGCAGCCAAGATCCTGATAGGAGCGGGACTAGCACAGATACGCAGTATTTT	CASSQDPDRSGTSTDTQYF
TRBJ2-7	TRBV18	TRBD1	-	TGTGCCAGCTCACGTTCGGGGACAGACCTTTACGAGCAGTACTTC	CASSRSGTDLYEQYF
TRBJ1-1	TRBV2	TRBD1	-	TGTGCCAGCACTTGGGACAGCCGAACAACTGAAGCTTTCTTT	CASTWDSRTTEAFF
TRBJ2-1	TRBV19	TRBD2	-	TGTGCCAGTAGTATCGGGACTAGCGGGGTTTACCGGGTGGAGCAGTTCTTC	CASSIGTSGVYRVEQFF
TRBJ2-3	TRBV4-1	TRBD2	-	TGCGCCAGCAGCCAACAACCGGGACTAGCGTTCCTCACAGATACGCAGTATTTT	CASSQQPGLAFLTDTQYF
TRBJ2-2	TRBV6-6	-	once	TGTGCCAGCAGGCCCACAGGGAACACCGGGGAGCTGTTTTTT	CASRPTGNTGELFF
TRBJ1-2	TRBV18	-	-	TGTGCCAGCTCACCTCAAAACCCGACAGCTATCTATGGCTACACCTTC	CASSPQNPTAIYGYTF
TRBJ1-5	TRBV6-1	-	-	TGTGCCAGCAGTGAAAGCGGGGGTAATCAGCCCCAGCATTTT	CASSESGGNQPQHF
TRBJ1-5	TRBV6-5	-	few	TGTGCCAGCGGGGAGCGACGGCCCAATCAGCCCCAGCATTTT	CASGERRPNQPQHF
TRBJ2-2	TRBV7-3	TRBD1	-	TGTGCCAGCAGCCCGGGACAGACGAACACCGGGGAGCTGTTTTTT	CASSPGQTNTGELFF
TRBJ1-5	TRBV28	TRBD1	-	TGTGCCAGCAATAAGGAATCCAGGGGGCCGAGCAATCAGCCCCAGCATTTT	CASNKESRGPSNQPQHF
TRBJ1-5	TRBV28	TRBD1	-	TGTGCCACTCTCCCGGACAGGGCTACCTATCAGCCCCAGCATTTT	CATLPDRATYQPQHF
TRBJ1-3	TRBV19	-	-	TGTGCCAGTAGTAACAGGGACTCTGGAAACACCATATATTTT	CASSNRDSGNTIYF
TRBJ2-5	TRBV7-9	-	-	TGTGCCAGCAGCCCTCAGGACAGACAAGAGACCCAGTACTTC	CASSPQDRQETQYF
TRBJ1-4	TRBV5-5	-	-	TGTGCCAGCAGCCCGACGGTGGGGGGAAATGAAAAACTGTTTTTT	CASSPTVGGNEKLFF
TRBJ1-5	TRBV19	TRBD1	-	TGTGCCAGTACAGGGGACAGGGGATATGGTCAGCCCCAGCATTTT	CASTGDRGYGQPQHF
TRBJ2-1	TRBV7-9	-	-	TGTGCCAGCAGCTTGTCGGCCGGACTCGCTGAGCAGTTCTTC	CASSLSAGLAEQFF
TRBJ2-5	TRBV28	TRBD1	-	TGTGCCAGCAGTTTACGAGGGACAGGGGGAGAGACCCAGTACTTC	CASSLRGTGGETQYF
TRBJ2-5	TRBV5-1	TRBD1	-	TGCGCCAGCAGCTTGGGACAGGGCCAAGAGACCCAGTACTTC	CASSLGQGQETQYF
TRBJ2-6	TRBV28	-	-	TGTGCCAGCAGTTTTTTGAGGGCTGGGGCCAACGTCCTGACTTTC	CASSFLRAGANVLTF
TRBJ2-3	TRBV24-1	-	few	TGTGCCACCAGTGATCGCCAGCAGGGGATCGGCACAGATACGCAGTATTTT	CATSDRQQGIGTDTQYF
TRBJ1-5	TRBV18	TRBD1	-	TGTGCCAGCTCACCGCGAGGACAGGGTTATCAGCCCCAGCATTTT	CASSPRGQGYQPQHF
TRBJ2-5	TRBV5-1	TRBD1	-	TGCGCCAGCGGGGGACAGGGCGGAGAGACCCAGTACTTC	CASGGQGGETQYF
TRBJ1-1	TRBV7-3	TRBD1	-	TGTGCCAGCAGCTCAGGGGGCACTGAAGCTTTCTTT	CASSSGGTEAFF
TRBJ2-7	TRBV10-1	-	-	TGCGCCAGCAGTGAGTCGATCAGGGTCAACGAGCAGTACTTC	CASSESIRVNEQYF
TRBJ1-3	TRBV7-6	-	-	TGTGCCAGCAGCTTAGCCTCTAGCTTGCGGGGGTCCGGAAACACCATATATTTT	CASSLASSLRGSGNTIYF
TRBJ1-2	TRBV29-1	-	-	TGCAGCGTTGAGGAGGGAAATGGCTACACCTTC	CSVEEGNGYTF
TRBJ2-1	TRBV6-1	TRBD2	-	TGTGCCAGCAGTGAAGGGACTAGCGGGAATGAGCAGTTCTTC	CASSEGTSGNEQFF
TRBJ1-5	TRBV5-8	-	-	TGTGCCAGCAGCTTCCCTTTTGGAGGGGCGAGCAATCAGCCCCAGCATTTT	CASSFPFGGASNQPQHF
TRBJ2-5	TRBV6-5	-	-	TGTGCCAGCAGTCTCTCGGAGATCCAAGAGACCCAGTACTTC	CASSLSEIQETQYF
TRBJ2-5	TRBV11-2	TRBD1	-	TGTGCCAGCAGCTTATTACCCCCGGGACAGCAAGAGACCCAGTACTTC	CASSLLPPGQQETQYF
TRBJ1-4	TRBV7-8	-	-	TGTGCCAGCAGCTGGACAGAAACTAATGAAAAACTGTTTTTT	CASSWTETNEKLFF
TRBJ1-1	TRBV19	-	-	TGTGCCAGTAGTATTTCTGCAGGGGAAGTGATGAACACTGAAGCTTTCTTT	CASSISAGEVMNTEAFF
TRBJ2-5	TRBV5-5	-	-	TGTGCCAGCAGCCCTATGTACCAAGAGACCCAGTACTTC	CASSPMYQETQYF
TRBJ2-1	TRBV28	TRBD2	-	TGTGCCAGCAGTTCCGGAGGCGGGACTAGCGGGGGGGCCTACAATGAGCAGTTCTTC	CASSSGGGTSGGAYNEQFF
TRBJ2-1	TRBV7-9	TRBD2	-	TGTGCCAGCAGCTTAGTCGGCGGGGGGATTAACAATGAGCAGTTCTTC	CASSLVGGGINNEQFF
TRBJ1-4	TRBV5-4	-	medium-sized	TGTGCCAGCAGCTTATCGACCGGGAGAGATAATGAAAAACTGTTTTTT	CASSLSTGRDNEKLFF
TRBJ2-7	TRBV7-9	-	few	TGTGCCAGCAGCTTAGACGGTTTTGAGCAGTACTTC	CASSLDGFEQYF
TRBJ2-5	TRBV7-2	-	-	TGTGCCAGCAGCTTAGCTTCCGCGGAGACCCAGTACTTC	CASSLASAETQYF
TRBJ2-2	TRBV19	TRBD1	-	TGTGCCAGTAGTAGACAGGGGGCGAACACCGGGGAGCTGTTTTTT	CASSRQGANTGELFF
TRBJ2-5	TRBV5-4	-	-	TGTGCCAGCAGATCCCCTAGGACAGGAGGGGTAGGAGAGACCCAGTACTTC	CASRSPRTGGVGETQYF
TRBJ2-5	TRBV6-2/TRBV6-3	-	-	TGTGCCAGCAGTTGGGCCCGACCGTACCAAGAGACCCAGTACTTC	CASSWARPYQETQYF
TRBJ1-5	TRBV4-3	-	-	TGCGCCAGCAGCCAAGCGGCAGGGGTAAATAGCAATCAGCCCCAGCATTTT	CASSQAAGVNSNQPQHF
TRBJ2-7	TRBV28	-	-	TGTGCCAGCAAGGGCCGACAGAGTTCCTACGAGCAGTACTTC	CASKGRQSSYEQYF
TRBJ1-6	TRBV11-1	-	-	TGTGCCAGCAGCTTAGCTTCCGGGACTGAGACTTCACCCCTCCACTTT	CASSLASGTETSPLHF